The 25 T cell receptor beta chains reported below all come from one sample, sequenced in a study of shared T cell receptors in the human thymus. Sequencing used immunoSEQ multiplex PCR; TCRdb keeps in-frame clones, though not all of them. The repertoire includes about 660,000 clones, roughly 86% of them detected once, and 0.0094% sits in the top ten. These data also formed part of another study, on human thymus T cells.

Sequencing used thymocytes. The receptors shown here come from a boy younger than two with a congenital heart defect.

The J gene is TRBJ2-1, the V gene TRBV14, with 11 bases fitting TRBD2. Per the germline V gene, CDR1 is SGHDN and CDR2 is FVKESK. Losses at the gene ends were 4 bases for V and 6 bases for J; bases not matched to a gene: 2. The CDR3 is 14 amino acids. This CDR3 reads CASSRSGGANEQFF. DNA for the CDR3: TGTGCCAGCAGCCGTAGCGGGGGGGCCAATGAGCAGTTCTTC.

The chain carries TRBV11-2 and TRBJ1-5; TRBD1 agrees at 8 bases. V trimming: 3 bases; J trimming: 5 bases; junction bases outside the gene matches: 3. This CDR3 has 14 residues. CDR1 is SGHAT and CDR2 is FQNNGV in the germline V gene. CDR3 coding DNA: TGTGCCAGCAGCTTGGACAGGGAAGATCAGCCCCAGCATTTT. It specifies CASSLDREDQPQHF. The entire variable domain, with the rest obtained from reference TRBV11-2 and TRBJ1-5, is as follows: EAGVAQSPRYKIIEKRQSVAFWCNPISGHATLYWYQQILGQGPKLLIQFQNNGVVDDSQLPKDRFSAERLKGVDSTLKIQPAKLEDSAVYLCASSLDREDQPQHFGDGTRLSIL.

The chain has TRBV7-9 and TRBJ1-2; 8 bases align to TRBD1. The V segment lost 5 bases and the J segment 4 bases; nucleotides outside the gene matches: 3. The CDR3 runs to 13 residues. CDR1 is SEHNR and CDR2 is FQNEAQ in the germline V gene (reference sequence). In DNA, the CDR3 is TGTGCCAGCAGCGCCGACAGGGGCTATGGCTACACCTTC. This sequence encodes CASSADRGYGYTF.

This clone appeared a few times. This chain connects TRBV29-1 to TRBJ2-1; 9 nucleotides match TRBD1. The CDR3 sequence is 19 residues long. V was clipped by 6 bases and J by 2 bases; unmatched bases: 20. Germline CDR1 reads SQVTM; CDR2 reads ANQGSEA. In nucleotides, the CDR3 is TGCAGCGTCGAGGACAGGGGAAAAGAGCGTAGCCCGACCTACAATGAGCAGTTCTTC. It codes for CSVEDRGKERSPTYNEQFF.

The rearrangement links TRBV9 to TRBJ2-1; D is perhaps TRBD1 (6 bases). CDR1 and CDR2 (germline): SGDLS, YYNGEE. The CDR3 has 12 amino acids. The CDR3 is CASGVQDNEQFF. CDR3 nucleotide sequence: TGTGCATCAGGGGTGCAGGACAATGAGCAGTTCTTC. Drawing the rest from reference TRBV9 and TRBJ2-1, the complete variable domain is DSGVTQTPKHLITATGQRVTLRCSPRSGDLSVYWYQQSLDQGLQFLIQYYNGEERAKGNILERFSAQQFPDLHSELNLSSLELGDSALYFCASGVQDNEQFFGPGTRLTVL.

This chain uses TRBV4-3 with TRBJ2-2; possible D gene TRBD1, 5 bases. The CDR3 length is 18 residues. Trimming removed 1 base at V and 6 bases at J, with 21 bases between. Germline V gene lookup returns CDR1 LGHNA and CDR2 YSLEER. The CDR3 DNA sequence: TGCGCCAGCAGCCAAGTTGGCGGCAGGGTGGCTATGGCCGGGGAGCTGTTTTTT. This translates into CASSQVGGRVAMAGELFF.

The V gene is TRBV2, the J gene TRBJ2-1, with D possibly matching TRBD2 (6 bases). The germline V gene has CDR1 SNHLY and CDR2 FYNNEI. V lost 2 bases and J lost 5, with 16 bases in between. There are 16 residues in the CDR3. CDR3 coding DNA: TGTGCCAGCAGTGAATCGGGAGCGGTACCTAACAATGAGCAGTTCTTC. The encoded protein is CASSESGAVPNNEQFF. The full variable domain, with the rest looked up from reference TRBV2 and TRBJ2-1, is EPEVTQTPSHQVTQMGQEVILRCVPISNHLYFYWYRQILGQKVEFLVSFYNNEISEKSEIFDDQFSVERPDGSNFTLKIRSTKLEDSAMYFCASSESGAVPNNEQFFGPGTRLTVL.

The chain uses TRBV4-1 and TRBJ1-5; 9 bases line up with TRBD1. V shed 4 bases, J shed 8 bases, and the junction held 9 bases outside the gene matches. Germline-derived CDR1 and CDR2 are MGHRA and YSYEKL. This CDR3 region has 15 residues. The CDR3 DNA is TGCGCCAGCAGCCGGGGACAGGGCGAGGGGGAGCCCCAGCATTTT. This sequence encodes CASSRGQGEGEPQHF.

CDR3 loop: CASSDSSGGATDTQYF. As DNA, the CDR3 is TGTGCCAGCAGTGACTCGTCGGGAGGGGCAACAGATACGCAGTATTTT. The chain joins TRBV6-4 to TRBJ2-3, with 8 nucleotides matching TRBD2. Germline V gives CDR1 MRHNA, CDR2 SNTAGT. Trimming cost V 0 bases and J 3 bases; bases outside gene matches: 5. This CDR3 contains 16 residues.

The chain employs TRBV5-4 and TRBJ2-2, with D tentatively TRBD1 (5 bases). The V end lost 4 bases, the J end lost 0 bases, and 19 bases lay between the germline ends. The germline V gene encodes CDR1 SGHNT and CDR2 YYREEE (reference sequence). This CDR3 comprises 18 residues. This chain's CDR3 is CASSPRFGQGPNTGELFF. CDR3 DNA: TGTGCCAGCAGCCCACGGTTTGGTCAGGGTCCGAACACCGGGGAGCTGTTTTTT.

The J gene is TRBJ1-1, the V gene TRBV4-3; D remains ambiguous. The CDR3 runs to 14 residues. Germline loops: CDR1 LGHNA, CDR2 YSLEER. Trimming stripped 1 base from V and 2 bases from J, with 8 bases between. This CDR3 is CASSQVERNTEAFF. Written as DNA, the CDR3 is TGCGCCAGCAGCCAAGTGGAGCGAAACACTGAAGCTTTCTTT.

The chain has TRBV7-9 and TRBJ1-2, with D perhaps matching TRBD1 (6 bases). The CDR3 runs 14 residues. V dropped 4 bases and J dropped 4 bases, with 13 bases sitting between them. Looked up from germline, CDR1 is SEHNR and CDR2 is FQNEAQ (reference sequence). The CDR3 loop is CASSSTGLGYGYTF. The CDR3 region has the DNA TGTGCCAGCAGCTCTACAGGGCTGGGCTATGGCTACACCTTC. Full variable domain (remainder filled in from reference TRBV7-9 and TRBJ1-2): DTGVSQNPRHKITKRGQNVTFRCDPISEHNRLYWYRQTLGQGPEFLTYFQNEAQLEKSRLLSDRFSAERPKGSFSTLEIQRTEQGDSAMYLCASSSTGLGYGYTFGSGTRLTVV.

In its sample, this clone was seen a few times. The rearrangement joins TRBV14 to TRBJ2-3, with D maybe TRBD2 (5 bases). The CDR3 extends over 15 amino acids. CDR1 is SGHDN and CDR2 is FVKESK in the germline V gene. V was shortened by 4 bases and J by 0 bases, with 11 bases between the two germline ends. CDR3 DNA: TGTGCCAGCAGCCTTACTAGGCCAAGCACAGATACGCAGTATTTT. Translation gives CASSLTRPSTDTQYF.

A few counts support this clone. This chain connects TRBV7-9 to TRBJ2-7; 10 nucleotides align to TRBD1. CDR3 size: 15 residues. V gave up 2 bases and J gave up 4 bases; unmatched junction bases: 5. Germline loops: CDR1 SEHNR, CDR2 FQNEAQ (reference sequence). As DNA, the CDR3 is TGTGCCAGCAGCTTAATGCGGGACAGGGGTTACGAGCAGTACTTC. Residues: CASSLMRDRGYEQYF.

The chain joins TRBV7-2 to TRBJ1-1, with 7 bases that match TRBD1. CDR1 is SGHTA, CDR2 FQGNSA, per germline. V lost 6 bases to trimming and J lost 5 bases; unmatched junction nucleotides: 9. The CDR3 covers 14 residues. The CDR3 here is CASRPQTGRTEAFF. In nucleotides, the CDR3 is TGTGCCAGCAGACCACAGACAGGGAGGACTGAAGCTTTCTTT.

Points on this clone: The junction shows a germline mismatch at one end, possibly a read error. The rearrangement joins TRBV25-1 to TRBJ1-2; 7 bases line up with TRBD1. The CDR3 extends over 16 amino acids. CDR1 MGHDK and CDR2 SYGVNS come from the germline V gene. The CDR3 loop is CASSNSYLETGSPRAF. CDR3 in DNA: TGTGCCAGCAGTAATTCGTATCTGGAGACAGGGTCTCCTAGGGCTTTC.

The chain carries TRBV28 and TRBJ2-3; 8 bases line up with TRBD1. This CDR3 region has 15 residues. Germline CDR1 is MDHEN and CDR2 is SYDVKM. With V trimmed by 6 bases and J by 2 bases, 7 bases remained unmatched. The CDR3 region is CASRATGDSTDTQYF. Written as DNA, the CDR3 is TGTGCCAGCAGAGCGACAGGGGACTCCACAGATACGCAGTATTTT.

This rearrangement joins TRBV5-8 to TRBJ2-3; D may be TRBD1 (6 bases). CDR3 length: 15 residues. Trimming took 3 bases from V and 1 from J, leaving 12 bases between them. Germline CDR1 is SGHTS and CDR2 is YDEGEE. CDR3 protein: CASSSTRGGTDTQYF. The CDR3 DNA follows: TGTGCCAGCAGCTCGACCAGGGGAGGCACAGATACGCAGTATTTT.

The chain uses TRBV4-1 and TRBJ2-3, with D unresolved. The CDR3 is 15 residues long. Trimming shortened V by 1 base and J by 1 base, and 9 bases separated the two germline ends. CDR1 is MGHRA, CDR2 YSYEKL, per germline. CDR3 nucleotides: TGCGCCAGCAGCCAAGGTCCAACTGGCACAGATACGCAGTATTTT. This encodes CASSQGPTGTDTQYF.

The chain couples TRBV7-9 to TRBJ1-2, with TRBD1 identical over 7 bases. The junction had 9 bases not matched to a gene; V was cut back by 1 base and J by 4 bases. CDR3 length: 16 amino acids. Germline V gene sequence: CDR1 SEHNR, CDR2 FQNEAQ (reference sequence). CDR3 in DNA: TGTGCCAGCAGCTTAGGCCCGACGGGACAGATCTATGGCTACACCTTC. This translates into CASSLGPTGQIYGYTF.

V and J are TRBV6-5 and TRBJ2-7, with a weak D call TRBD2 (5 bases). Between the trimmed V and J ends, which lost 3 bases and 2 bases, there was a span of 14 bases. The V gene's germline CDR1 is MNHEY and CDR2 SVGAGI. This CDR3 comprises 15 residues. CDR3 region: CASSYLEGVAYEQYF. The DNA of the CDR3 is TGTGCCAGCAGTTATCTTGAGGGTGTCGCCTACGAGCAGTACTTC.

The rearrangement uses TRBV6-6 and TRBJ2-1; 12 bases align to TRBD2. The CDR3 spans 16 residues. Unmatched junction bases numbered 5, after V lost 2 bases and J lost 6 bases. Germline V gene sequence: CDR1 MNHNY, CDR2 SVGAGI (reference sequence). The CDR3 loop is CASSYDRTSGINEQFF. Here the CDR3 DNA reads TGTGCCAGCAGTTACGATAGGACTAGCGGGATCAATGAGCAGTTCTTC.

The chain links TRBV5-6 to TRBJ1-4; TRBD1 matches 7 bases. Germline assignment: CDR1 SGHDT and CDR2 YYEEEE. This CDR3 has 15 amino acids. Unmatched junction bases numbered 4, after V lost 4 bases and J lost 1 base. The CDR3, as DNA: TGTGCCAGCAGCCCGAGGACAGGAACTAATGAAAAACTGTTTTTT. It translates to CASSPRTGTNEKLFF.

This clone appeared a single time. This chain uses TRBV11-2 with TRBJ2-1, with D tentatively TRBD2 (5 bases). The ends were cut back, 4 bases at V and 7 bases at J, with 26 bases in the middle. This CDR3 region has 18 residues. CDR1 and CDR2 (germline): SGHAT, FQNNGV. CDR3 residues: CASSCPPAEWPCGNEQFF. The CDR3 DNA follows: TGTGCCAGCAGCTGCCCCCCAGCGGAATGGCCTTGCGGGAATGAGCAGTTCTTC.

This chain joins TRBV29-1 and TRBJ2-1, with 10 bases matching TRBD2. Trimming at V came to 1 base and at J to 6 bases, leaving 12 bases not matched to a gene. The CDR3 runs to 17 residues. Looked up from germline, CDR1 is SQVTM and CDR2 is ANQGSEA. The CDR3 nucleotides read TGCAGCGTTGAAGGGATAGCGGGAGGAAACTTTGGCAATGAGCAGTTCTTC. The encoded protein is CSVEGIAGGNFGNEQFF.